Each of the 25 T cell receptor beta chains below was sequenced from the same sample in a study of T cells in localized non-small cell lung cancer. Profiled with immunoSEQ multiplex PCR; TCRdb holds only in-frame clones, not every one. This repertoire shows about 3,000 clones, 23% found once; its top ten account for about 10%. The sample here was lung tumor tissue, taken before any cancer treatment. These receptors all stem from a female donor older than 55 with stage I lung adenocarcinoma.

The genes are TRBV10-3 and TRBJ1-5; D gene uncertain. Germline V gene data show CDR1 as ENHRY and CDR2 as SYGVKD. V was cut by 2 bases and J by 4 bases, with 6 bases left in between. The CDR3 runs 13 residues. This CDR3 reads CAISEMGNQPQHF. In DNA, the CDR3 is TGTGCCATCAGTGAGATGGGGAATCAGCCCCAGCATTTT.

Comments on this clone: The read finishes 1 residue shy of the CDR3 end, and the germline J gene is used to complete it. The chain recombines TRBV10-3 with TRBJ1-6; 7 positions match TRBD1. Germline CDR1 and CDR2: ENHRY and SYGVKD. The CDR3 covers 16 residues. The trim removed 2 bases at V and 6 bases at J, leaving 7 bases unmatched. The sequenced part of the CDR3 DNA is TGTGCCATCAGTGAGCCCGAACAGGGGAGTAATTCACCCCTCCAC. Translating gives CAISEPEQGSNSPLH. The CDR3 reads in full as CAISEPEQGSNSPLHF.

This clone is medium-sized in the sample. V is TRBV11-3 and J is TRBJ2-7, with D unclear. The length of the CDR3 is 15 residues. V dropped 5 bases and J dropped 2 bases, with 16 bases sitting between them. Per the germline V gene, CDR1 is SGHNT and CDR2 is YENEEA. This CDR3 is CASSPVVRRTYEQYF. CDR3 bases: TGTGCCAGCAGCCCGGTGGTACGGCGAACCTACGAGCAGTACTTC. The variable domain in full, completed from reference TRBV11-3 and TRBJ2-7, reads EAGVVQSPRYKIIEKKQPVAFWCNPISGHNTLYWYLQNLGQGPELLIRYENEEAVDDSQLPKDRFSAERLKGVDSTLKIQPAELGDSAVYLCASSPVVRRTYEQYFGPGTRLTVT.

V usage is TRBV25-1 and J usage is TRBJ2-1; TRBD1 might be the D (8 bases). CDR3 length equals 15 residues. V was clipped by 4 bases and J by 7 bases, with 17 bases between them. Germline assignment: CDR1 MGHDK and CDR2 SYGVNS. CDR3 DNA sequence: TGTGCCAGCAGTGGTGTTGGACAGGGACTAAATGAGCAGTTCTTC. It specifies CASSGVGQGLNEQFF.

The V gene is TRBV15, the J gene TRBJ1-2; D call uncertain. Trimming removed 5 bases at V and 5 bases at J, with 21 bases between. Looked up from germline, CDR1 is LNHNV and CDR2 is YYDKDF (reference sequence). The CDR3 is made up of 16 amino acids. The CDR3 here is CATSGDTFGVRYGYTF. Here the CDR3 DNA reads TGTGCCACCAGCGGGGATACCTTCGGGGTCCGATATGGCTACACCTTC.

This clone was seen more than once but under ten times. The CDR3, as DNA: TGTGCCACCAGCAGAGATCGGGGAGCAGGCTCCTACAATGAGCAGTTCTTC. Its translation: CATSRDRGAGSYNEQFF. The chain employs TRBV15 and TRBJ2-1; D is perhaps TRBD2 (5 bases). CDR1 is LNHNV, CDR2 YYDKDF, per germline (reference sequence). The CDR3 spans 17 residues. V lost 0 bases, J lost 0 bases, and 12 bases lay in between.

This clone was observed a handful of times. V is TRBV6-8 and J is TRBJ2-7; 7 bases fit TRBD2. V shed 5 bases and J 3 bases; nucleotides not matched to a gene: 7. This CDR3 contains 14 residues. Looked up from germline, CDR1 is MNHGY and CDR2 is SAAAGT. The CDR3, as DNA: TGTGCCAGCAGTGACCGGGACTACAACTACGAGCAGTACTTC. This translates into CASSDRDYNYEQYF.

By share of the sample, this clone is medium-sized. J is TRBJ2-7 and V is TRBV11-3; D gene unclear. Looked up from germline, CDR1 is SGHNT and CDR2 is YENEEA. The germline V and J ends were trimmed by 2 bases and 4 bases, with 12 bases remaining between them. The CDR3 sequence is 14 residues long. This CDR3 is CASSLSLPDYEQYF. The CDR3 nucleotides are TGTGCCAGCAGCTTAAGTTTGCCGGATTACGAGCAGTACTTC. The full variable domain, with the rest looked up from reference TRBV11-3 and TRBJ2-7, is EAGVVQSPRYKIIEKKQPVAFWCNPISGHNTLYWYLQNLGQGPELLIRYENEEAVDDSQLPKDRFSAERLKGVDSTLKIQPAELGDSAVYLCASSLSLPDYEQYFGPGTRLTVT.

By proportion, this clone is medium-sized. The rearrangement links TRBV6-8 to TRBJ1-5; TRBD1 aligns across 7 bases. V shed 5 bases, J shed 1 base, and the junction held 8 bases outside the gene matches. Germline CDR1 is MNHGY and CDR2 is SAAAGT. CDR3 length: 16 amino acids. The CDR3 nucleotides read TGTGCCAGCAGTCTATCCAGGGGGGGGAGCAATCAGCCCCAGCATTTT. Translated, it gives CASSLSRGGSNQPQHF.

The chain is built from TRBV29-1 and TRBJ2-5; 9 bases agree with TRBD1. The CDR3 has 14 amino acids. Germline V gene sequence: CDR1 SQVTM, CDR2 ANQGSEA. V was clipped by 4 bases and J by 5 bases; unmatched bases: 8. DNA for the CDR3: TGCAGCGTTGTAGGTGACAGGGGGTTGGAGACCCAGTACTTC. Translating it yields CSVVGDRGLETQYF.

The chain joins TRBV11-3 to TRBJ2-1; D might be TRBD1 (6 bases). The V gene lost 5 bases and the J gene lost 3 bases, with 11 bases spanning the gap. CDR3 length: 14 amino acids. Germline V lookup: CDR1 SGHNT, CDR2 YENEEA. In nucleotides, the CDR3 is TGTGCCAGCAGCGCCTGGACAGACTACAATGAGCAGTTCTTC. This sequence encodes CASSAWTDYNEQFF.

This chain links TRBV5-1 with TRBJ2-1, with 7 bases identical to TRBD2. CDR1 is SGHRS, CDR2 YFSETQ, per germline. Losses at the gene ends were 7 bases for V and 9 bases for J; bases not matched to a gene: 16. CDR3 size: 15 residues. CDR3 region: CASAESGNFQAEQFF. Here the CDR3 DNA reads TGCGCCAGCGCTGAGAGCGGGAATTTTCAAGCTGAGCAGTTCTTC.

J is TRBJ2-1 and V is TRBV23-1; TRBD2 aligns across 8 bases. TRBV23-1 is an ORF; its function is uncertain. V gave up 6 bases and J gave up 8 bases; unmatched junction bases: 12. The CDR3 is made up of 15 amino acids. CDR3 in amino acids: CASSQSTSGKYEQFF. DNA of the CDR3: TGCGCCAGCAGCCAAAGTACTAGCGGTAAATATGAGCAGTTCTTC.

The gene calls are TRBV18 and TRBJ2-7, with TRBD1 identical over 7 bases. The CDR3 covers 15 residues. The trim removed 5 bases at V and 0 bases at J, leaving 7 bases unmatched. The germline V gene encodes CDR1 KGHSH and CDR2 LQKENI. The CDR3 DNA is TGTGCCAGCTCAGACTGGACAGGTTCCTCCTACGAGCAGTACTTC. Amino acids: CASSDWTGSSYEQYF.

The chain employs TRBV5-1 and TRBJ2-4; 7 bases line up with TRBD1. Germline values: CDR1 SGHRS, CDR2 YFSETQ. The CDR3 extends over 14 amino acids. V shed 0 bases, J shed 8 bases, and the junction held 5 bases outside the gene matches. The CDR3 loop reads CASSLGDSRDIQYF. The CDR3 nucleotides are TGCGCCAGCAGCTTGGGGGACAGTAGGGACATTCAGTACTTC.

Here the CDR3 reads CASSLARAGYDEQFF. The CDR3 region has the DNA TGCGCCAGCAGCTTGGCCAGGGCAGGGTACGATGAGCAGTTCTTC. The chain couples TRBV5-1 to TRBJ2-1; tentative D call: TRBD1 (5 bases). There are 15 residues in the CDR3. Trimming shortened V by 0 bases and J by 8 bases, and 15 bases separated the two germline ends. Per the germline V gene, CDR1 is SGHRS and CDR2 is YFSETQ.

This clone has only a few counts. The rearrangement uses TRBV11-3 and TRBJ2-7, with D maybe TRBD2 (7 bases). The V gene's germline CDR1 is SGHNT and CDR2 YENEEA. The CDR3 totals 15 residues. Deletions cut 2 bases from V and 0 bases from J, with 11 bases between. The CDR3 nucleotides are TGTGCCAGCAGCTTATTCGCGGGGGCCTCCTACGAGCAGTACTTC. Encoded protein: CASSLFAGASYEQYF.

The V and J genes are TRBV11-3 and TRBJ2-2; perhaps TRBD2 as D (6 bases). The CDR3 contains 16 residues. The V end lost 6 bases, the J end lost 2 bases, and 16 bases lay between the germline ends. Germline loops: CDR1 SGHNT, CDR2 YENEEA. In nucleotides, the CDR3 is TGTGCCAGCAGTAGTCTGGGCGGGGCCAACACCGGGGAGCTGTTTTTT. It translates to CASSSLGGANTGELFF.

This clone showed up just a few times. DNA of the CDR3: TGTGCCAGCAGCTTAATGGGGGCTATGAACTATGGCTACACCTTC. It yields the protein CASSLMGAMNYGYTF. V gene TRBV11-3 combines with J gene TRBJ1-2, with D perhaps TRBD1 (6 bases). V was trimmed by 2 bases and J by 2 bases, leaving 12 bases between them. This CDR3 contains 15 residues. Germline assignment: CDR1 SGHNT and CDR2 YENEEA.

This clone has a handful of counts. Here the CDR3 DNA reads TGCGCCAGCAGCCTAGACACCTCTAGTGGAGTGGGGCAGTACTTC. Translating gives CASSLDTSSGVGQYF. The chain employs TRBV5-1 and TRBJ2-7; D gene uncertain. With 4 bases removed from V and 9 bases from J, the gap between germline ends came to 23 bases. In germline, CDR1 is SGHRS, CDR2 YFSETQ. CDR3 length: 15 amino acids. The full variable domain, completed using reference TRBV5-1 and TRBJ2-7, is KAGVTQTPRYLIKTRGQQVTLSCSPISGHRSVSWYQQTPGQGLQFLFEYFSETQRNKGNFPGRFSGRQFSNSRSEMNVSTLELGDSALYLCASSLDTSSGVGQYFGPGTRLTVT.

The chain carries TRBV18 and TRBJ2-7; 9 nucleotides match TRBD1. CDR1 KGHSH and CDR2 LQKENI come from the germline V gene. The CDR3 spans 12 residues. V shed 8 bases, J shed 7 bases, and the junction held 6 bases outside the gene matches. CDR3 in amino acids: CASALTGGEQYF. The CDR3 nucleotides read TGTGCCAGCGCACTGACAGGGGGGGAGCAGTACTTC.

This rearrangement joins TRBV28 to TRBJ1-5; no clear D. The V end lost 2 bases, the J end lost 12 bases, and 14 bases lay between the germline ends. The CDR3 length is 13 residues. In germline, CDR1 is MDHEN, CDR2 SYDVKM. The CDR3 sequence is CASSLTQDRFQHF. CDR3 in DNA: TGTGCCAGCAGTTTAACTCAGGACCGATTCCAGCATTTT. The complete variable domain, with remaining parts taken from reference TRBV28 and TRBJ1-5, reads DVKVTQSSRYLVKRTGEKVFLECVQDMDHENMFWYRQDPGLGLRLIYFSYDVKMKEKGDIPEGYSVSREKKERFSLILESASTNQTSMYLCASSLTQDRFQHFGDGTRLSIL.

This clone has only a few counts. This chain links TRBV11-3 with TRBJ2-1; 7 bases fit TRBD2. After removal of 1 base from V and 0 bases from J, the junction contained 3 bases not matched to a gene. The CDR3 covers 16 residues. Germline CDR1 is SGHNT and CDR2 is YENEEA. DNA for the CDR3: TGTGCCAGCAGCTTAGGGGGGGACTACTCCTACAATGAGCAGTTCTTC. It translates to CASSLGGDYSYNEQFF.

Only a few counts were recorded for this clone. The chain combines TRBV11-3 with TRBJ2-5; 10 bases are a match to TRBD1. The CDR3 length is 15 residues. From germline, CDR1 is SGHNT and CDR2 YENEEA. J lost 5 bases, V lost 2 bases, and 5 bases had no gene match. The CDR3 DNA follows: TGTGCCAGCAGCTTAAGGGGACAGGGGTATGAGACCCAGTACTTC. Encoded protein: CASSLRGQGYETQYF.

This clone has only a few counts. The chain recombines TRBV11-3 with TRBJ2-7; TRBD2 matches at 12 bases. Trimming cost V 5 bases and J 4 bases; bases outside gene matches: 6. There are 15 residues in the CDR3. Germline CDR1 reads SGHNT; CDR2 reads YENEEA. In DNA, the CDR3 is TGTGCCAGCAGCCCTATGACTAGCGGGAGTTACGAGCAGTACTTC. Its protein is CASSPMTSGSYEQYF.